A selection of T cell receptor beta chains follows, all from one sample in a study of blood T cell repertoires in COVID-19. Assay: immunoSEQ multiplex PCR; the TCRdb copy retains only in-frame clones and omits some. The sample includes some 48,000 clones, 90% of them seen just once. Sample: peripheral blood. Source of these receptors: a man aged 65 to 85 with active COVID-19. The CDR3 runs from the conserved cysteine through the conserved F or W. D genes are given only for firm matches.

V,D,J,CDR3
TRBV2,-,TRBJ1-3,CASSLRQGSGNTIYF
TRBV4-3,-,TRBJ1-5,CASSQDLRGGPQHF
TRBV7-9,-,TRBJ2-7,CASSLDQLSYEQYF
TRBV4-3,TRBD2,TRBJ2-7,CASSQFLLAGAQYF
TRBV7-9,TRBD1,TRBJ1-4,CASSILTGNEKLFF
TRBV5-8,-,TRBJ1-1,CASSLVVRPGTEAFF
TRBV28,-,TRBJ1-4,CASSPGRALGVNEKLFF
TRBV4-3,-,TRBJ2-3,CASSQGLHTDTQYF
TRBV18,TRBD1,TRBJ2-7,CASSLSTGYEQYF
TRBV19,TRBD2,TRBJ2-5,CASSTSGRETQYF
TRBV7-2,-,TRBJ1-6,CASSLANGVRNSPLHF